These 21 T cell receptor beta chains were all obtained from the same sample, sequenced in a study of cytomegalovirus exposure and HLA in healthy donors. 60 Vbeta and 13 Jbeta primers were used in PCR. Profiling relied on immunoSEQ multiplex PCR, and the TCRdb table lists in-frame clones only, not all of them. The table has 120,000 or so clones, 75% to 85% seen once; the top ten hold less than 9.5%. The sequenced sample was PBMCs. These TCRs come from a woman in her forties or fifties in good health and CMV-seropositive.

V is TRBV11-3 and J is TRBJ2-5; D gene unclear. Trimming left V 1 base short and J 5 bases short, with 8 bases between. The CDR3 loop spans 13 amino acids. Germline V gives CDR1 SGHNT, CDR2 YENEEA. The CDR3 reads CASSLGGPETQYF. The CDR3 DNA follows: TGTGCCAGCAGCTTAGGCGGCCCCGAGACCCAGTACTTC.

For the CDR3, the DNA is TGTGCCAGCAGTTACTCGCTAGCGGCCACCTACGAGCAGTACTTC. Its protein product is CASSYSLAATYEQYF. The rearrangement uses TRBV6-5 and TRBJ2-7; TRBD2 agrees at 7 bases. Trimming at V came to 0 bases and at J to 2 bases, leaving 4 bases not matched to a gene. The length of the CDR3 is 15 residues. Per the germline V gene, CDR1 is MNHEY and CDR2 is SVGAGI.

This chain joins TRBV7-9 and TRBJ1-1; D unresolved. Between the trimmed V and J ends, which lost 5 bases and 3 bases, there was a span of 25 bases. The CDR3 spans 18 residues. Per the germline V gene, CDR1 is SEHNR and CDR2 is FQNEAQ (reference sequence). This CDR3 reads CASSPGWATIPLDTEAFF. For the CDR3, the DNA is TGTGCCAGCAGCCCTGGTTGGGCTACAATCCCCCTGGACACTGAAGCTTTCTTT.

The J gene is TRBJ2-3, the V gene TRBV4-1; TRBD1 matches 7 bases. The CDR3 is made up of 16 amino acids. V shed 0 bases and J 0 bases; nucleotides not matched to a gene: 3. CDR1 is MGHRA and CDR2 is YSYEKL in the germline V gene. CDR3: CASSQDPGQSTDTQYF. As DNA, the CDR3 is TGCGCCAGCAGCCAAGATCCGGGACAGAGCACAGATACGCAGTATTTT.

The rearrangement joins TRBV9 to TRBJ2-5; maybe TRBD2 (6 bases). V lost 0 bases and J 4 bases, leaving 13 bases between the germline ends. The CDR3 loop spans 15 amino acids. Germline CDR1 reads SGDLS; CDR2 reads YYNGEE. CDR3 nucleotides: TGTGCCAGCAGCGTAGGGGTAGCGGTCACAGAGACCCAGTACTTC. Amino acid sequence: CASSVGVAVTETQYF.

V is TRBV4-2 and J is TRBJ2-4; 8 bases match TRBD2. Germline V gene lookup returns CDR1 LGHNA and CDR2 YNFKEQ. CDR3 size: 14 residues. V lost 5 bases and J lost 7; bases outside the gene matches: 7. The CDR3 spells CASSAGSGSNIQYF. CDR3 in DNA: TGTGCCAGCAGCGCGGGGAGCGGGAGCAACATTCAGTACTTC.

This clone was recorded once. The rearrangement joins TRBV7-9 to TRBJ2-7; 7 nucleotides agree with TRBD2. The CDR3 length is 14 residues. In germline, CDR1 is SEHNR, CDR2 FQNEAQ (reference sequence). V lost 7 bases, J lost 2 bases, and 8 bases stayed unmatched. CDR3 bases: TGTGCCAGCAACCTGGGAGGGGTAGCCTACGAGCAGTACTTC. Protein sequence: CASNLGGVAYEQYF.

This chain uses TRBV19 with TRBJ1-1; 7 bases line up with TRBD1. This CDR3 has 15 amino acids. The junction had 5 bases not matched to a gene; V was cut back by 4 bases and J by 0 bases. Looked up from germline, CDR1 is LNHDA and CDR2 is SQIVND (reference sequence). The CDR3 sequence: CASSTRQGLNTEAFF. CDR3 bases: TGTGCCAGTAGTACCCGACAGGGATTGAACACTGAAGCTTTCTTT.

The chain uses TRBV11-3 and TRBJ2-7, with 11 bases identical to TRBD1. The CDR3 extends over 14 amino acids. Germline lookup yields CDR1 SGHNT and CDR2 YENEEA. V dropped 5 bases and J dropped 4; count of bases not matched to a gene: 4. The CDR3 here is CASSTGTGGYEQYF. The CDR3 DNA reads TGTGCCAGCAGCACCGGGACAGGGGGTTACGAGCAGTACTTC.

This clone turned up a few times. CDR3 protein: CATSRDLGDEQFF. CDR3 nucleotide sequence: TGTGCCACCAGCAGAGATCTCGGGGATGAGCAGTTCTTC. V gene TRBV15 combines with J gene TRBJ2-1, with D perhaps TRBD2 (5 bases). The CDR3 has 13 residues. The germline V and J ends were trimmed by 0 bases and 8 bases, with 8 bases remaining between them. Germline lookup yields CDR1 LNHNV and CDR2 YYDKDF (reference sequence).

The V gene is TRBV15, the J gene TRBJ1-4; 8 bases align to TRBD1. V shed 10 bases and J 13 bases; nucleotides not matched to a gene: 17. Germline V gene data show CDR1 as LNHNV and CDR2 as YYDKDF (reference sequence). This CDR3 contains 14 residues. CDR3 loop: CAINGQGLNGGLFF. The CDR3 DNA sequence: TGTGCCATCAACGGACAGGGCCTCAATGGGGGACTGTTTTTT.

The V call is TRBV25-1, the J call TRBJ1-2, with 7 bases lining up with TRBD1. With 1 base clipped from V and 5 bases from J, the junction kept 7 bases outside the gene matches. Germline values: CDR1 MGHDK, CDR2 SYGVNS. The CDR3 is 15 amino acids. CDR3 nucleotides: TGTGCCAGCAGTGAATTAGGGGACAGCGTATATGGCTACACCTTC. Translated: CASSELGDSVYGYTF.

V and J are TRBV27 and TRBJ1-2; the D gene is possibly TRBD1 (5 bases). The ends were cut back, 5 bases at V and 5 bases at J, with 12 bases in the middle. Germline V lookup: CDR1 MNHEY, CDR2 SMNVEV (reference sequence). This CDR3 is 13 amino acids long. CDR3 in DNA: TGTGCCAGCAGTCCAGGGCCAGGGTATGGCTACACCTTC. Translated, it gives CASSPGPGYGYTF.

The chain employs TRBV9 and TRBJ2-7; TRBD2 might be the D (5 bases). V lost 1 base and J 5 bases, leaving 13 bases between the germline ends. CDR1 is SGDLS and CDR2 is YYNGEE in the germline V gene. The CDR3 runs 14 residues. In nucleotides, the CDR3 is TGTGCCAGCAGCGTAAGCGGAAGGATGGACGAGCAGTACTTC. Protein: CASSVSGRMDEQYF.

The rearrangement uses TRBV29-1 and TRBJ2-7; 11 positions match TRBD2. The V gene's germline CDR1 is SQVTM and CDR2 ANQGSEA. The CDR3 extends over 13 amino acids. V dropped 6 bases and J dropped 3; count of bases not matched to a gene: 4. The CDR3 loop reads CSVTSGVNYEQYF. The CDR3 coding sequence is TGCAGCGTGACTAGCGGGGTGAACTACGAGCAGTACTTC.

CDR3 sequence (DNA): TGTGCCAGCAGCTTATTGCGGGGGGGCCAGGAGGAGCAGTTCTTC. This codes for CASSLLRGGQEEQFF. The chain carries TRBV11-3 and TRBJ2-1, with TRBD2 matching over 9 bases. With V trimmed by 2 bases and J by 10 bases, 9 bases remained unmatched. This CDR3 region has 15 residues. CDR1 is SGHNT and CDR2 is YENEEA in the germline V gene. Looking up the rest from reference TRBV11-3 and TRBJ2-1 gives the full variable domain: EAGVVQSPRYKIIEKKQPVAFWCNPISGHNTLYWYLQNLGQGPELLIRYENEEAVDDSQLPKDRFSAERLKGVDSTLKIQPAELGDSAVYLCASSLLRGGQEEQFFGPGTRLTVL.

The rearrangement uses TRBV18 and TRBJ2-5; 8 nucleotides align to TRBD2. This CDR3 is 16 amino acids long. Losses at the gene ends were 0 bases for V and 7 bases for J; bases not matched to a gene: 10. Germline V gene data show CDR1 as KGHSH and CDR2 as LQKENI. CDR3 sequence: CASSPPAGGGLVTQYF. The CDR3 DNA follows: TGTGCCAGCTCACCACCGGCGGGGGGCGGACTGGTGACCCAGTACTTC.

V usage is TRBV13 and J usage is TRBJ2-5, with 8 bases identical to TRBD2. Germline V CDR1 and CDR2: PRHDT, FYEKMQ (reference sequence). The CDR3 length is 14 residues. V was clipped by 5 bases and J by 4 bases; unmatched bases: 6. This CDR3 is CASSDRLARETQYF. The CDR3, as DNA: TGTGCCAGCAGCGATAGACTAGCGCGAGAGACCCAGTACTTC.

The chain couples TRBV18 to TRBJ1-1, with TRBD1 as a possible D gene (5 bases). The CDR3 runs 15 residues. The V and J ends lost 1 base and 0 bases respectively, with 9 bases between them. Germline V gene lookup returns CDR1 KGHSH and CDR2 LQKENI. The CDR3 region is CASSPQTGMNTEAFF. The CDR3 nucleotides read TGTGCCAGCTCACCACAAACAGGAATGAACACTGAAGCTTTCTTT. Combining the CDR3 with reference TRBV18 and TRBJ1-1 gives the whole variable domain NAGVMQNPRHLVRRRGQEARLRCSPMKGHSHVYWYRQLPEEGLKFMVYLQKENIIDESGMPKERFSAEFPKEGPSILRIQQVVRGDSAAYFCASSPQTGMNTEAFFGQGTRLTVV.

This clone turned up a few times. J is TRBJ2-2 and V is TRBV5-1; TRBD1 matches 11 bases. Germline CDR1 is SGHRS and CDR2 is YFSETQ. The CDR3 runs to 18 residues. V lost 4 bases, J lost 6 bases, and 14 bases stayed unmatched. The CDR3 protein is CASSPFNPPGQGAGELFF. The DNA for the CDR3 is TGCGCCAGCAGCCCCTTCAACCCCCCGGGACAGGGGGCCGGGGAGCTGTTTTTT.

The chain links TRBV19 to TRBJ2-2; D perhaps matches TRBD1 (5 bases). V lost 4 bases and J 3 bases, leaving 12 bases between the germline ends. Germline CDR1 and CDR2: LNHDA and SQIVND (reference sequence). The CDR3 extends over 15 amino acids. CDR3 in amino acids: CASSTYTGYTGELFF. DNA for the CDR3: TGTGCCAGTAGTACCTACACAGGATACACCGGGGAGCTGTTTTTT.